This is a list of T cell receptor beta chains from one sample in a study of CD8 T cells in ankylosing spondylitis. TCRdb independently ran MiXCR on the 5' RACE reads; one entry per CDR3 protein. The table shows around 250,000 distinct CDR3 sequences, with about 18% occurring only once. Sequencing input: blood, either unsorted or a sorted T cell fraction (not recorded which). The receptors here all came from a male donor with ankylosing spondylitis or in good health (not recorded which). CDR3s include the opening cysteine and the closing phenylalanine or tryptophan. The D gene is left open where the match is weak. Expanded clones are given a class, and other clones once, few, many or no size at all.

DNA: TGCAGTGCTAGTGGTGGATGGGGCTGGGAGCAGTTCTTC; CDR3: CSASGGWGWEQFF; J: TRBJ2-1; D: .; size: .; V: TRBV20-1
DNA: TGTGCCAGCAGCCTCACAGAGGGCCGAAAGACCCAGTACTTC; CDR3: CASSLTEGRKTQYF; J: TRBJ2-5; D: .; size: .; V: TRBV12-3/TRBV12-4
DNA: TGTGCCAGCAGCATACCCGACAGGGTGGATGGAAACACCATATATTTT; CDR3: CASSIPDRVDGNTIYF; J: TRBJ1-3; D: TRBD1; size: .; V: TRBV7-9
DNA: TGCAGTGCTAGAGATCCGGGACAGGGTGACACCGGGGAGCTGTTTTTT; CDR3: CSARDPGQGDTGELFF; J: TRBJ2-2; D: TRBD1; size: many; V: TRBV20-1
DNA: TGTGCCAGCAGCTTAGCGGGGGGACTAGCGGGATACAATGAGCAGTTCTTC; CDR3: CASSLAGGLAGYNEQFF; J: TRBJ2-1; D: TRBD2; size: few; V: TRBV7-9
DNA: TGTGCCAGCAGCCCTAGGGGGACTAGCGGTACACACAGAGATACGCAGTATTTT; CDR3: CASSPRGTSGTHRDTQYF; J: TRBJ2-3; D: TRBD2; size: few; V: TRBV7-8
DNA: TGTGCCAGCAGCAGTAGGGACAGGGGAGTTGAGCAGTTCTTC; CDR3: CASSSRDRGVEQFF; J: TRBJ2-1; D: TRBD1; size: many; V: TRBV5-5
DNA: TGTGCCAGCAGCTTACAGGACAACTACGAGCAGTACTTC; CDR3: CASSLQDNYEQYF; J: TRBJ2-7; D: .; size: .; V: TRBV7-2
DNA: TGTGCCAGCAGTTCCGACGCGGATTCACAGGGACGCGAGCAGTACTTC; CDR3: CASSSDADSQGREQYF; J: TRBJ2-7; D: .; size: .; V: TRBV6-5
DNA: TGTGCCAGCAGTCAGGACAGAGGGATCTATGGCTACACCTTC; CDR3: CASSQDRGIYGYTF; J: TRBJ1-2; D: .; size: .; V: TRBV11-2
DNA: TGTGCCAGCAGCAAAGGGGGGGAAGGGGAGGACTACGAGCAGTACTTC; CDR3: CASSKGGEGEDYEQYF; J: TRBJ2-7; D: .; size: few; V: TRBV7-6
DNA: TGTGCCATCAGGGGGGGGGTTGAAAACATTCAGTACTTC; CDR3: CAIRGGVENIQYF; J: TRBJ2-4; D: .; size: many; V: TRBV7-9
DNA: TGTGCCAGCAGCGCAAGGACTAGCGGAACCTATTTAACCGGGGAGCTGTTTTTT; CDR3: CASSARTSGTYLTGELFF; J: TRBJ2-2; D: TRBD2; size: few; V: TRBV7-6
DNA: TGCGCCAGCAGCGCGGGGCCTGCGGGAGATACGCAGTATTTT; CDR3: CASSAGPAGDTQYF; J: TRBJ2-3; D: .; size: .; V: TRBV4-1
DNA: TGTGCCAGCAGTTTGGGGGGATCTTGGCTCGAGCAGTACTTC; CDR3: CASSLGGSWLEQYF; J: TRBJ2-7; D: .; size: .; V: TRBV27
DNA: TGTGCCAGCAGCTTAGTGGGGGGAGAACCTCGAGGCTCCTACAATGAGCAGTTCTTC; CDR3: CASSLVGGEPRGSYNEQFF; J: TRBJ2-1; D: .; size: few; V: TRBV7-8
DNA: TGCGCCAGCAGCCAAGAGAAAGGTGGTCCCAGCTCCTACGAGCAGTACTTC; CDR3: CASSQEKGGPSSYEQYF; J: TRBJ2-7; D: .; size: few; V: TRBV4-1
DNA: TGCGCCAGCAGCCAAGACGGCCTAGCGGGAGAGGTAGATACGCAGTATTTT; CDR3: CASSQDGLAGEVDTQYF; J: TRBJ2-3; D: TRBD2; size: few; V: TRBV4-1
DNA: TGTGCCAGCAGCGTCGGAGGAGACTACGAGCAGTACTTC; CDR3: CASSVGGDYEQYF; J: TRBJ2-7; D: .; size: few; V: TRBV9
DNA: TGTGCCAGCGGGACGGGTCCTCACGAGCAGTACTTC; CDR3: CASGTGPHEQYF; J: TRBJ2-7; D: .; size: many; V: TRBV27